The rows below give T cell receptor beta chains drawn from one sample of a study of T cell clonotyping in hematopoietic cell transplantation. The method was immunoSEQ multiplex PCR; TCRdb's version includes in-frame clones alone and lacks a portion of them. The sample has approximately 30,000 clones; about four fifths are singletons. The starting material was peripheral blood mononuclear cells, obtained before stem cell transplant. The origin of the receptors is a man in his forties with acute myeloid leukemia. Some clones in this sample may be carry-over from other donors' samples. The CDR3 runs from the conserved cysteine through the conserved F or W.

>TRBJ1-1|TRBV29-1
CSVLGQQGTEAFF
>TRBJ2-2|TRBV5-1
CASSPVPPQPGELFF
>TRBJ2-1|TRBV5-1
CASSQGQEWYNEQFF
>TRBJ2-3|TRBV30
CAWTLAITDTQYF
>TRBJ1-5|TRBV7-9
CASSLLGSNQPQHF
>TRBJ2-5|TRBV29-1
CSALPNIRRAETQYF
>TRBJ1-3|TRBV19
CASSNDRSYSGNTIYF
>TRBJ2-2|TRBV10-1
CASRTSNTGELFF
>TRBJ2-7|TRBV5-4
CASSSRTGDYEQYF
>TRBJ2-5|TRBV5-6
CASSRSTGYGETQYF
>TRBJ2-1|TRBV7-8
CASSSPGSGEWEQFF
>TRBJ2-1|TRBV6-1
CASSEFVNEQFF
>TRBJ2-2|TRBV11-3
CASTSSSGTNTGELFF
>TRBJ2-4|TRBV28
CASSLPTMRIAKNIQYF
>TRBJ1-2|TRBV6-1
CASSEQGNYGYTF
>TRBJ2-1|TRBV6-1
CAARGSYSYNEQFF
>TRBJ2-1|TRBV4-2
CASSQVSFRGTNEQFF
>TRBJ1-1|TRBV5-1
CASSVEEIMNTEAFF
>TRBJ2-7|TRBV6-1
CASSRRYYEQYF
>TRBJ1-2|TRBV28
CASSSLRDRTEINYGYTF
>TRBJ2-2|TRBV2
CASSESEPGGSSPTTGELFF
>TRBJ2-3|TRBV28
CASSSSGGADTQYF
>TRBJ2-2|TRBV4-1
CASSRAWGQETGELFF
>TRBJ2-7|TRBV11-1
CASSLLAGTAVSEQYF
>TRBJ2-6|TRBV5-6
CASSLGFSGANVLTF
>TRBJ1-3|TRBV18
CASSSGQTSGNTIYF
>TRBJ1-3|TRBV30
CAWQVGAGNTIYF
>TRBJ2-3|TRBV7-2
CASSSVAGLSTDTQYF
>TRBJ2-5|TRBV11-3
CASSLAFRETQYF
>TRBJ2-2|TRBV19
CASSIKAGGPTGELFF
>TRBJ1-1|TRBV4-3
CASSYRWTEAFF
>TRBJ2-7|TRBV29-1
CSVWGDAGEQYF
>TRBJ2-7|TRBV27
CASSFGTGGYEQYF
>TRBJ1-1|TRBV9
CASSATETMNTEAFF
>TRBJ2-1|TRBV4-2
CASSQVSAGTYNEQFF
>TRBJ2-6|TRBV7-9
CASSPVSSGANVLTF
>TRBJ2-5|TRBV6-6
CASSYSDRIETQYF
>TRBJ2-2|TRBV6-1
CASSKRPDDARELFF
>TRBJ1-6|TRBV9
CASRRDNKGGGPLHF
>TRBJ2-5|TRBV5-4
CASSPGGGLENQYF
>TRBJ1-5|TRBV6-4
CASSGGSNQPQHF
>TRBJ2-7|TRBV5-1
CASSFGGQGVHEQYF
>TRBJ1-1|TRBV19
CASSKDGRLTEAFF
>TRBJ2-7|TRBV4-1
CASSQAGGSYEQYF
>TRBJ1-3|TRBV13
CASSWAGDAGNTIYF
>TRBJ2-2|TRBV5-1
CASSPGQGPNTGELFF
>TRBJ2-7|TRBV18
CASSRGTGVYEQYF
>TRBJ1-5|TRBV9
CASSGDPQGNQPQHF
>TRBJ1-1|TRBV6-1
CASSPDYLTLKAFF
>TRBJ1-1|TRBV28
CASSLGPRNTEAFF
>TRBJ1-1|TRBV12-5
CASGLELGTEAFF
>TRBJ2-2|TRBV11-3
CASSFSGQAAGELFF
>TRBJ2-2|TRBV7-9
CASNGGVMTGELFF
>TRBJ2-1|TRBV7-2
CASSLVRAPPYNEQFF
>TRBJ2-3|TRBV6-1
CASSVHLSSSTDTQYF
>TRBJ1-5|TRBV9
CASSQGRGNQPQHF
>TRBJ1-5|TRBV10-2
CASMGPSGQPQHF
>TRBJ1-2|TRBV25-1
CASSGDRRSYGYTF
>TRBJ1-3|TRBV6-1
CASSGFLHSSGNTIYF
>TRBJ2-7|TRBV28
CASSIGQGAYEQYF